What follows are 30 T cell receptor beta chains derived from one specimen sequenced in a study of blood T cell repertoires in COVID-19. The data were produced by immunoSEQ multiplex PCR, yet TCRdb's version contains in-frame clones alone and is incomplete. The table shows 95,000 to 150,000 clones, with around 77% occurring only once. The sample comprised peripheral blood. These receptors all stem from a man between 60 and 75 years old with active or convalescent COVID-19.

The chain carries TRBV18 and TRBJ2-5; TRBD1 might be the D (5 bases). CDR3 length equals 14 residues. The germline V gene encodes CDR1 KGHSH and CDR2 LQKENI. With 3 bases removed from V and 4 bases from J, the gap between germline ends came to 12 bases. CDR3 loop: CASSPNRQIETQYF. The CDR3, as DNA: TGTGCCAGCTCACCCAACCGACAGATAGAGACCCAGTACTTC.

This clone was detected a few times. The chain employs TRBV11-2 and TRBJ2-7, with D possibly matching TRBD1 (5 bases). V was cut by 1 base and J by 4 bases, with 11 bases left in between. Germline lookup yields CDR1 SGHAT and CDR2 FQNNGV. CDR3 length: 14 amino acids. CDR3 loop: CASSLGREGYEQYF. CDR3 sequence (DNA): TGTGCCAGCAGCTTAGGCAGGGAAGGGTACGAGCAGTACTTC.

Only a few counts were recorded for this clone. The rearrangement links TRBV21-1 to TRBJ2-7; whether TRBD2, the table's D call, matches the DNA was not checked. TRBV21-1 is a recognized pseudogene. The CDR3 has 16 residues. The CDR3 nucleotides read TGTGCCAGCAGCAAAGCGGTTAGCGGGAGGAGATACGAGCAGTACTTC. Protein sequence: CASSKAVSGRRYEQYF.

The chain couples TRBV10-3 to TRBJ2-7; D ambiguous. Germline lookup yields CDR1 ENHRY and CDR2 SYGVKD. The length of the CDR3 is 10 residues. Trimming cost V 5 bases and J 4 bases, with 3 bases left between them. The CDR3 sequence is CAISRYEQYF. In nucleotides, the CDR3 is TGTGCCATCAGTCGGTACGAGCAGTACTTC.

This chain uses TRBV6-5 with TRBJ1-2; weak D call: TRBD1 (6 bases). CDR1 MNHEY and CDR2 SVGAGI come from the germline V gene. This CDR3 is 13 amino acids long. The ends were cut back, 11 bases at V and 6 bases at J, with 19 bases in the middle. The CDR3 DNA reads TGTGCCGAGGGGGGGGCAATTTCGAATGGCTACACCTTC. It translates to CAEGGAISNGYTF.

This clone was seen once. J is TRBJ1-5 and V is TRBV19; D is possibly TRBD1 (6 bases). The germline CDR1 and CDR2 sequences are LNHDA and SQIVND (reference sequence). With 2 bases removed from V and 9 bases from J, the gap between germline ends came to 17 bases. CDR3 length: 15 amino acids. CDR3: CASSIWTDGTRPQHF. The CDR3 nucleotides read TGTGCCAGTAGTATATGGACAGACGGCACGCGGCCCCAGCATTTT.

The chain carries TRBV7-2 and TRBJ2-5, with 13 bases lining up with TRBD2. The germline CDR1 and CDR2 sequences are SGHTA and FQGNSA. After removal of 1 base from V and 2 bases from J, the junction contained 7 bases not matched to a gene. CDR3 length equals 18 residues. The CDR3 loop reads CASSLVGLAGYGQETQYF. CDR3 nucleotides: TGTGCCAGCAGCTTAGTGGGACTAGCGGGGTATGGGCAAGAGACCCAGTACTTC.

The rearrangement links TRBV27 to TRBJ2-1; 8 nucleotides line up with TRBD2. In germline, CDR1 is MNHEY, CDR2 SMNVEV (reference sequence). The V segment lost 0 bases and the J segment 9 bases; nucleotides outside the gene matches: 16. This CDR3 contains 18 residues. The CDR3 region is CASSLSNLILRGVSEQFF. The CDR3 coding sequence is TGTGCCAGCAGTTTATCGAATTTGATTTTGCGGGGGGTTTCTGAGCAGTTCTTC.

V gene TRBV10-3 combines with J gene TRBJ2-2, with D perhaps TRBD1 (6 bases). CDR1 ENHRY and CDR2 SYGVKD come from the germline V gene. This CDR3 has 17 amino acids. V was pared by 10 bases and J by 2 bases, with 23 bases between. Here the CDR3 reads CASQAPFQGINTGELFF. For the CDR3, the DNA is TGTGCCAGCCAGGCACCCTTCCAGGGGATTAACACCGGGGAGCTGTTTTTT.

The V call is TRBV7-3, the J call TRBJ1-2; 10 nucleotides agree with TRBD1. Per germline, CDR1 SGHTA and CDR2 FQGTGA. The V segment lost 5 bases and the J segment 14 bases; nucleotides outside the gene matches: 11. The CDR3 has 13 amino acids. The CDR3 here is CASSSQGTGAFTF. The CDR3 DNA reads TGTGCCAGCAGCAGCCAGGGGACAGGGGCCTTTACCTTC.

The CDR3 DNA reads TGTGCCAGCAGCTTTAGCGGGAGTCTTAACAATGAGCAGTTCTTC. Translation gives CASSFSGSLNNEQFF. The chain couples TRBV7-2 to TRBJ2-1; 9 bases agree with TRBD2. This CDR3 has 15 amino acids. CDR1 and CDR2 (germline): SGHTA, FQGNSA. J gave up 5 bases and V 3 bases, and 5 bases lay outside the gene matches.

This rearrangement joins TRBV30 to TRBJ2-7, with 7 bases aligning to TRBD2. With 0 bases clipped from V and 2 bases from J, the junction kept 4 bases outside the gene matches. Germline loops: CDR1 GTSNPN, CDR2 SVGIG (reference sequence). The CDR3 spans 14 residues. Here the CDR3 DNA reads TGTGCCTGGAGTGTGGGGACTACCCCCTACGAGCAGTACTTC. It translates to CAWSVGTTPYEQYF.

This clone was observed a few times. V usage is TRBV7-2 and J usage is TRBJ2-7, with TRBD1 identical over 7 bases. The CDR3 contains 13 residues. J was trimmed by 3 bases and V by 6 bases; bases with no gene match: 5. CDR1 is SGHTA and CDR2 is FQGNSA in the germline V gene. CDR3 residues: CASSKDRLYEQYF. In nucleotides, the CDR3 is TGTGCCAGCAGTAAGGACAGGCTCTACGAGCAGTACTTC.

This clone was observed a handful of times. The chain has TRBV27 and TRBJ1-1; no reliable D call. CDR1 is MNHEY and CDR2 is SMNVEV in the germline V gene (reference sequence). Trimming shortened V by 6 bases and J by 2 bases, and 16 bases separated the two germline ends. The length of the CDR3 is 15 residues. This CDR3 reads CASSGVGSPNTEAFF. CDR3 coding DNA: TGTGCCAGCAGCGGGGTTGGGTCTCCTAACACTGAAGCTTTCTTT.

The chain has TRBV18 and TRBJ2-7; TRBD2 aligns across 8 bases. This CDR3 is 15 amino acids long. J gave up 5 bases and V 3 bases, and 9 bases lay outside the gene matches. Germline-derived CDR1 and CDR2 are KGHSH and LQKENI. The CDR3 protein is CASSPMAAGADEQYF. DNA of the CDR3: TGTGCCAGCTCACCGATGGCAGCGGGAGCGGACGAGCAGTACTTC.

In this sample, this clone turned up a few times. The chain employs TRBV27 and TRBJ2-7; D is perhaps TRBD2 (5 bases). This CDR3 is 13 amino acids long. Germline-derived CDR1 and CDR2 are MNHEY and SMNVEV (reference sequence). The germline V and J ends were trimmed by 3 bases and 2 bases, with 8 bases remaining between them. CDR3 nucleotides: TGTGCCAGCAGTTTGGAGGACCCCTACGAGCAGTACTTC. The encoded protein is CASSLEDPYEQYF.

The chain carries TRBV6-2 or TRBV6-3 and TRBJ1-6; the D gene is possibly TRBD1 (5 bases). The CDR3 consists of 14 residues. Germline V lookup: CDR1 MNHEY, CDR2 SVGEGT. V dropped 6 bases and J dropped 6 bases, with 12 bases sitting between them. CDR3 sequence reads: CASSRRGSNSPLHF. The CDR3 coding sequence is TGTGCCAGCAGCCGTCGGGGGAGTAATTCACCCCTCCACTTT.

The chain links TRBV19 to TRBJ2-2; D is perhaps TRBD2 (5 bases). Germline V lookup: CDR1 LNHDA, CDR2 SQIVND (reference sequence). V was pared by 1 base and J by 7 bases, with 13 bases between. This CDR3 is built from 15 residues. For the CDR3, the DNA is TGTGCCAGTAGTATAGTTGAGGGCCAAGGCGGGGAGCTGTTTTTT. It translates to CASSIVEGQGGELFF. The variable domain in full, completed from reference TRBV19 and TRBJ2-2, reads DGGITQSPKYLFRKEGQNVTLSCEQNLNHDAMYWYRQDPGQGLRLIYYSQIVNDFQKGDIAEGYSVSREKKESFPLTVTSAQKNPTAFYLCASSIVEGQGGELFFGEGSRLTVL.

A single count supports this clone. The V gene is TRBV21-1, the J gene TRBJ2-1; the DNA was not used to check the table's D call, TRBD2. TRBV21-1 is tagged as a pseudogene. This CDR3 spans 13 amino acids. The CDR3: CASSRGLWYEQFF. CDR3 nucleotides: TGTGCCAGCAGCAGGGGACTATGGTATGAGCAGTTCTTC.

The CDR3 DNA follows: TGTGCCAGCAGTTACTCTCGGACAGGGGGTCAGACCCAGTACTTC. Residues: CASSYSRTGGQTQYF. The V and J genes are TRBV6-6 and TRBJ2-5, with 10 bases matching TRBD1. The trim removed 0 bases at V and 6 bases at J, leaving 4 bases unmatched. The CDR3 spans 15 residues. Germline V lookup: CDR1 MNHNY, CDR2 SVGAGI (reference sequence).

The V and J genes are TRBV4-1 and TRBJ2-7; TRBD2 agrees at 10 bases. CDR1 and CDR2 (germline): MGHRA, YSYEKL. V dropped 0 bases and J dropped 3; count of bases not matched to a gene: 5. The length of the CDR3 is 16 residues. The CDR3 bases are TGCGCCAGCAGCCAAGATGTCCTAGCGGGAGTCTACGAGCAGTACTTC. Its protein product is CASSQDVLAGVYEQYF.

With respect to this clone: An end of the junction does not agree with germline; a read error may underlie this. The chain recombines TRBV6-2 or TRBV6-3 with TRBJ1-6; no clear D gene. This CDR3 comprises 13 residues. Germline CDR1 is MNHEY and CDR2 is SVGEGT. The CDR3 DNA reads TGTGCCAGCAGCCCCTCCCATAATTCACCCCTCCACTTT. It yields the protein CASSPSHNSPLHF.

This chain connects TRBV10-3 to TRBJ1-5; 10 positions agree with TRBD1. J gave up 9 bases and V 8 bases, and 10 bases lay outside the gene matches. Germline V gene lookup returns CDR1 ENHRY and CDR2 SYGVKD. The CDR3 spans 14 residues. CDR3 sequence reads: CAIGTGASKRPQHF. Written as DNA, the CDR3 is TGTGCCATCGGGACAGGGGCTTCAAAAAGGCCCCAGCATTTT.

The V gene is TRBV11-3, the J gene TRBJ2-1, with D perhaps matching TRBD2 (5 bases). The CDR3 spans 13 residues. Trimming shortened V by 5 bases and J by 9 bases, and 14 bases separated the two germline ends. Germline V lookup: CDR1 SGHNT, CDR2 YENEEA. Here the CDR3 DNA reads TGTGCCAGCAGCGTGGCGAGGGTGGGTGAGCAGTTCTTC. Translation: CASSVARVGEQFF.

V usage is TRBV30 and J usage is TRBJ1-5; a possible D gene is TRBD1 (5 bases). The CDR3 is made up of 13 amino acids. Germline CDR1 reads GTSNPN; CDR2 reads SVGIG (reference sequence). V lost 2 bases, J lost 6 bases, and 11 bases lay in between. The CDR3: CAWSPQGSQPQHF. CDR3 coding DNA: TGTGCCTGGAGTCCCCAGGGTAGTCAGCCCCAGCATTTT.

The DNA of the CDR3 is TGTGCCAGCAGTTCTTGGACTAGCGGGAGTTGGGATACGCAGTATTTT. Translated: CASSSWTSGSWDTQYF. The chain combines TRBV28 with TRBJ2-3; 13 bases fit TRBD2. The CDR3 is 16 amino acids. Germline CDR1 reads MDHEN; CDR2 reads SYDVKM. Germline trimming cut 4 bases from V and 6 bases from J; bases unmatched to any gene: 7.

The genes are TRBV3-1 (or the pseudogene TRBV3-2) and TRBJ2-7; TRBD2 agrees at 9 bases. This CDR3 has 14 amino acids. Per germline, CDR1 LGHDT and CDR2 YNNKEL (reference sequence). Germline trimming cut 5 bases from V and 3 bases from J; bases unmatched to any gene: 5. In DNA form, the CDR3 reads TGTGCCAGCAGCTCCCTAGCGGGACACTACGAGCAGTACTTC. Translating gives CASSSLAGHYEQYF.

The genes are TRBV27 and TRBJ2-2; D remains ambiguous. The V end was cut by 3 bases, the J end by 4 bases, with 9 bases between. Germline CDR1 is MNHEY and CDR2 is SMNVEV (reference sequence). This CDR3 is built from 14 residues. CDR3 region: CASSFRRSTGELFF. The DNA for the CDR3 is TGTGCCAGCAGTTTTCGCAGATCCACCGGGGAGCTGTTTTTT.

V usage is TRBV19 and J usage is TRBJ2-3; 9 nucleotides line up with TRBD2. In germline, CDR1 is LNHDA, CDR2 SQIVND (reference sequence). Germline trimming cut 6 bases from V and 4 bases from J; bases unmatched to any gene: 5. This CDR3 spans 14 amino acids. The CDR3 bases are TGTGCCAGTAGGGCGGTAGCGGGAGCAGATACGCAGTATTTT. It specifies CASRAVAGADTQYF.

The chain uses TRBV12-5 and TRBJ1-1; D is possibly TRBD1 (5 bases). CDR1 and CDR2 (germline): LGHNT, FRNRAP. The length of the CDR3 is 14 residues. Between the trimmed V and J ends, which lost 6 bases and 0 bases, there was a span of 11 bases. The DNA of the CDR3 is TGTGCTAGTGGAATGGGACTTATGAACACTGAAGCTTTCTTT. Residues: CASGMGLMNTEAFF.